These T cell receptor beta chains were read from a single sample in a study of control samples from healthy donors and cancer patients. Produced via immunoSEQ multiplex PCR; TCRdb's table is partial and in-frame only. This table has roughly 68,000 clones, approximately 83% appearing once. The material sequenced was blood. The receptors were gathered from a man aged 60 to 75 in good health. CDR3s include the opening cysteine and the closing phenylalanine or tryptophan. A D gene is named only where the DNA matches it firmly. Clone size is shown for a subset of rows, as once, few, many or a class of expanded clone.

>.|TRBV25-1|.|13|TRBJ2-6
CASRPSGANVLTF
TGTGCCAGCAGACCATCTGGGGCCAACGTCCTGACTTTC
>.|TRBV18|TRBD1|14|TRBJ1-2
CASSLRQGPHGYTF
TGTGCCAGCTCACTCCGACAGGGGCCCCATGGCTACACCTTC
>.|TRBV30|.|13|TRBJ1-4
CAEGGATNEKLFF
TGTGCGGAGGGGGGTGCAACTAATGAAAAACTGTTTTTT
>.|TRBV5-1|.|15|TRBJ2-2
CASSLNPYGTGELFF
TGCGCCAGCAGCTTGAACCCATACGGGACCGGGGAGCTGTTTTTT
>.|TRBV20-1|.|11|TRBJ2-4
CSAISSAIQYF
TGCAGTGCTATATCGTCGGCCATTCAGTACTTC
>.|TRBV9|.|15|TRBJ1-5
CASSVGGPGIQPQHF
TGTGCCAGCAGCGTAGGAGGCCCCGGTATTCAGCCCCAGCATTTT
>.|TRBV5-1|.|13|TRBJ1-3
CASTPGAGNTIYF
TGCGCCAGCACCCCAGGGGCTGGAAACACCATATATTTT
>.|TRBV6-4|.|13|TRBJ2-1
CASSEGTRGIQFF
TGTGCCAGCAGTGAGGGGACACGGGGCATCCAGTTCTTC
>.|TRBV4-1|.|17|TRBJ2-3
CASSQGTAGTSTDTQYF
TGCGCCAGCAGCCAAGGGACTGCCGGGACTAGCACAGATACGCAGTATTTT
>few|TRBV28|.|13|TRBJ1-5
CASGGGPNQPQHF
TGTGCCAGCGGGGGGGGGCCCAATCAGCCCCAGCATTTT
>.|TRBV18|.|15|TRBJ2-1
CASSPRVTSYNEQFF
TGTGCCAGCTCACCAAGGGTCACCTCCTACAATGAGCAGTTCTTC
>.|TRBV7-8|.|12|TRBJ1-1
CASSLARGEAFF
TGTGCCAGCAGCTTAGCAAGGGGTGAAGCTTTCTTT
>.|TRBV12-5|.|11|TRBJ1-1
CASGLGTEAFF
TGTGCTAGTGGTTTGGGAACTGAAGCTTTCTTT
>.|TRBV11-2|TRBD2|14|TRBJ2-5
CASSRLAGMETQYF
TGTGCCAGCAGCCGACTAGCGGGAATGGAGACCCAGTACTTC
>.|TRBV16|.|16|TRBJ2-2
CASSQVPDSNTGELFF
TGTGCCAGCAGCCAAGTGCCAGACTCGAACACCGGAGAGCTGTTTTTT
>.|TRBV19|TRBD2|14|TRBJ2-1
CASSPGGPYNEQFF
TGTGCCAGTAGTCCGGGAGGGCCTTACAATGAGCAGTTCTTC
>once|TRBV7-2|.|15|TRBJ2-5
CASSLVATRKETQYF
TGTGCCAGCAGCTTAGTGGCGACTAGGAAAGAGACCCAGTACTTC
>.|TRBV5-5|.|15|TRBJ1-4
CASSLTGTGNEKLFF
TGTGCCAGCAGCTTGACCGGGACTGGGAATGAAAAACTGTTTTTT
>.|TRBV5-4|TRBD2|15|TRBJ2-3
CASSSPGLAADTQYF
TGTGCCAGCAGCTCCCCAGGACTAGCAGCAGATACGCAGTATTTT
>.|TRBV7-2|TRBD2|19|TRBJ2-1
CASSLASGTSGSTYNEQFF
TGTGCCAGCAGCTTAGCGTCAGGAACTAGCGGGAGTACCTACAATGAGCAGTTCTTC
>.|TRBV6-6|TRBD1|14|TRBJ1-5
CASSRTGGNQPQHF
TGTGCCAGCAGTCGGACAGGGGGCAATCAGCCCCAGCATTTT
>once|TRBV19|.|15|TRBJ2-3
CASRTRGQLTDTQYF
TGTGCCAGTAGAACCAGGGGCCAGCTCACAGATACGCAGTATTTT
>few|TRBV6-5|TRBD2|16|TRBJ2-7
CASSYWGGEANYEQYF
TGTGCCAGCAGTTACTGGGGAGGGGAGGCAAATTACGAGCAGTACTTC
>.|TRBV4-3|TRBD2|16|TRBJ2-1
CASSQHSSGPYNEQFF
TGCGCCAGCAGCCAACATTCTAGCGGACCCTACAATGAGCAGTTCTTC
>.|TRBV6-5|TRBD1|15|TRBJ2-1
CASSKLGQGYNEQFF
TGTGCCAGCAGTAAACTGGGACAGGGATACAATGAGCAGTTCTTC
>.|TRBV19|.|14|TRBJ2-5
CASSIHVAVETQYF
TGTGCCAGTAGTATCCACGTCGCGGTCGAGACCCAGTACTTC
>medium-sized|TRBV1|.|15|TRBJ1-1
CTSSPVRAMNTEAFF
TGCACCAGCAGCCCGGTCAGGGCAATGAACACTGAAGCTTTCTTT